Presented here are 9 T cell receptor beta chains from one specimen sequenced in a study of T cell repertoires in cytomegalovirus infection. TCRdb reprocessed the reads via MiXCR and lists one record per CDR3 protein. Of hundreds of thousands of distinct CDR3 sequences in the sample, approximately 33% were seen once. Antigens of these TCRs are unknown. The sample was cultured PBMCs, taken from culture after CMV antigen stimulation. Receptors originate from a human donor in good health (CMV status not recorded). Some clones in this sample may be carry-over from other donors' samples.

The chain is built from TRBV11-2 and TRBJ2-7, with D hard to call. CDR1 SGHAT and CDR2 FQNNGV come from the germline V gene. With 4 bases removed from V and 5 bases from J, the gap between germline ends came to 21 bases. CDR3 length: 16 amino acids. The CDR3 spells CASSSQPSPEFDEQYF. DNA for the CDR3: TGTGCCAGCAGCTCCCAACCCTCCCCTGAGTTCGACGAGCAGTACTTC.

The V call is TRBV18, the J call TRBJ2-5; 11 bases match TRBD2. V gave up 4 bases and J gave up 5 bases; unmatched junction bases: 3. The CDR3 totals 14 residues. Germline V CDR1 and CDR2: KGHSH, LQKENI. The CDR3 protein is CASSQTSGEETQYF. The DNA of the CDR3 is TGTGCCAGCTCACAGACTAGCGGGGAGGAGACCCAGTACTTC. The full variable domain, completed using reference TRBV18 and TRBJ2-5, is NAGVMQNPRHLVRRRGQEARLRCSPMKGHSHVYWYRQLPEEGLKFMVYLQKENIIDESGMPKERFSAEFPKEGPSILRIQQVVRGDSAAYFCASSQTSGEETQYFGPGTRLLVL.

V and J are TRBV28 and TRBJ2-7; D might be TRBD2 (5 bases). The CDR3 runs 14 residues. Germline values: CDR1 MDHEN, CDR2 SYDVKM. V lost 6 bases and J lost 9, with 21 bases in between. CDR3 loop: CASSTAGNTAGQYF. The CDR3 region has the DNA TGTGCCAGCAGCACCGCCGGGAACACAGCAGGGCAGTACTTC.

About this clonotype: This is likely a read error, given that the CDR3 carries no conserved phenylalanine or tryptophan at its end. The rearrangement links TRBV20-1 to TRBJ1-1; D call uncertain. Germline V gene data show CDR1 as DFQATT and CDR2 as SNEGSKA (reference sequence). V was cut by 0 bases and J by 3 bases, with 14 bases left in between. This CDR3 spans 15 amino acids. As DNA, the CDR3 is TGCAGTGCTAGAGATGGGGAGGCGGTCGACACTGAAGCTTTCTAT. Its protein is CSARDGEAVDTEAFY.

The sample holds many counts of this clonotype. This sequence joins TRBV7-2 and TRBJ2-3; 10 bases agree with TRBD2. CDR1 and CDR2 from the germline V gene are SGHTA and FQGNSA. The CDR3 is made up of 16 amino acids. Germline trimming cut 7 bases from V and 6 bases from J; bases unmatched to any gene: 13. This chain's CDR3 is CASTQAGGPVGDTQYF. CDR3 sequence (DNA): TGTGCCAGCACCCAAGCGGGGGGGCCCGTAGGGGATACGCAGTATTTT. The complete variable domain, with remaining parts taken from reference TRBV7-2 and TRBJ2-3, reads GAGVSQSPSNKVTEKGKDVELRCDPISGHTALYWYRQSLGQGLEFLIYFQGNSAPDKSGLPSDRFSAERTGGSVSTLTIQRTQQEDSAVYLCASTQAGGPVGDTQYFGPGTRLTVL.

The rearrangement joins TRBV20-1 to TRBJ2-5, with D hard to call. This CDR3 comprises 13 residues. V lost 7 bases and J 1 base, leaving 13 bases between the germline ends. Germline CDR1 DFQATT, CDR2 SNEGSKA (reference sequence). The CDR3 DNA follows: TGCAGTGTGGGAATAAGGAGCCAAGAGACCCAGTACTTC. It encodes CSVGIRSQETQYF.

The table lists this clonotype with a few counts. The chain joins TRBV12-3 or TRBV12-4 to TRBJ2-1, with 7 bases matching TRBD2. This CDR3 contains 15 residues. Trimming cost V 7 bases and J 8 bases; bases outside gene matches: 14. CDR3 in DNA: TGTGCCAGCAATACTGGCGCGGGAGTACACGATGAGCAGTTCTTC. The encoded protein is CASNTGAGVHDEQFF.

The chain uses TRBV19 and TRBJ1-5; D is undetermined. The V gene lost 3 bases and the J gene lost 7 bases, with 7 bases spanning the gap. Looked up from germline, CDR1 is LNHDA and CDR2 is SQIVND (reference sequence). The CDR3 has 12 amino acids. The CDR3 region has the DNA TGTGCCAGTAGTATCACCTACCAGCCCCAGCATTTT. This encodes CASSITYQPQHF.

The V and J genes are TRBV12-3 or TRBV12-4 and TRBJ2-5; D is uncertain. V was clipped by 2 bases and J by 7 bases, with 11 bases between them. The CDR3 totals 13 residues. For the CDR3, the DNA is TGTGCCAGCAGTTTAAAGGCTAGTACGACCCAGTACTTC. Its protein product is CASSLKASTTQYF.